This T cell receptor (beta chain) was captured by sequencing in a study of tumor-infiltrating lymphocytes in primary liver carcinoma (TCRdb year 2017). Study-level background: Between late 2015 and March 2016, about 5 patients in China with histopathologically diagnosed primary liver carcinoma had their tumors surgically resected. Repertoires from technical replicates were highly reproducible, with mean shared-clone rates roughly 0.87 and correlation coefficients above 0.98. Of the five patients, three men and two women aged 30 to 69 years, four had hepatocellular carcinoma and one had combined HCC and intrahepatic cholangiocarcinoma. A total of 35 specimens from 5 patients went through TCRbeta repertoire sequencing, namely 25 tumor regions, 5 adjacent noncancerous liver tissues and 5 peripheral blood samples. Samples yielded roughly 3.5 to 8 million productive TCRbeta reads; read depth did not differ significantly between tissue types. The five patients had tumors staged T1-T3 N0M0, with maximum diameters ranging from roughly 4 to 10 cm. Across five regions of each liver tumor, along with adjacent normal tissue and blood, the study brought together TCRbeta repertoire sequencing, expression microarrays and whole-exome sequencing.

Starting from about 500 ng total RNA, TCRbeta-specific cDNA was produced by reverse transcription with a constant-region primer and ProtoScript II reverse transcriptase. The TCRbeta libraries were prepared through three rounds of nested multiplex PCR following a slightly modified ARM-PCR procedure. Each of the first two PCR rounds ran for 9 to 11 cycles using multiplex TRBV1-TRBV30 forward primers together with a Cbeta reverse primer. Sample barcodes and Illumina adapters were attached in a final 25-cycle PCR using Deep VentR polymerase. Before sequencing, amplicons of 200-500 bp were purified from gel using a QIAquick gel extraction kit. TCRbeta amplicons were sequenced on an Illumina HiSeq 2500 with 250-bp paired-end reads. The paper's data handling went like this. To recover full CDR3 sequences, reads were quality-trimmed using Trimmomatic v0.33 and paired reads were then merged using FLASH v1.2.11. V, D and J germline segments were assigned to the rearranged TCRbeta sequences using MiGEC v1.2.1b. Clonotype statistics and Shannon-Wiener diversity indices were computed with VDJtools v1.0.0. To cut down on sampling bias, every analysis after diversity analysis relied on just the 250 most abundant clonotypes from each sample. TCRdb's own reprocessing of the public reads used fastp at Q25 and MiXCR and kept productive beta chains. Identical CDR3 protein sequences are pooled into one entry, listed with their most common genes and DNA. TCRdb's processing, not the study's, gives the V and J calls here. Within this sample are fewer than 350,000 distinct CDR3 sequences, with approximately 60% of them counted one time only. The top ten hold about 8.4% of the sample.

Overall results and qualifications from the work: Since the samples were bulk and unsorted, there was no way to compare CD4+ and CD8+ T cell repertoires. Because sequencing covered only the TCR beta chain and unpaired alpha chains were not captured, true repertoire diversity is likely underestimated. Pairs of tumor regions showed greater repertoire overlap (mean around 36%) than tumor-adjacent pairs (roughly 17%) or tumor-blood pairs (approximately 15%), which is consistent with antigen-driven expansion. The study included only five patients, and the authors note findings should be validated in a larger study. A significantly larger repertoire fraction was made up by the top 250 clones in tumors than in blood (p = 0.039).

The CDR3 measures 14 amino acids from cysteine to phenylalanine. The only DNA kept is the CDR3, 42 bases in frame from the first base. The junction carries 11 bases between V and J, which are trimmed by 2 bases and 4 bases respectively. For CDR1 and CDR2, the germline V gene lists SGHVS and FQNEAQ. Blood RNA was extracted from unsorted whole blood using TRIzol reagent, and germline DNA was obtained with the DNeasy Blood & Tissue kit. Patients had chronic HBV infection and were treatment-naive at sampling. About 4 milliliters of peripheral blood were collected into K2EDTA tubes before surgery. A few counts support this clonotype. The antigen it binds to is not known. No quality values exist for individual bases; no much larger clone is one base distant.

The chain links TRBV7-8 with TRBJ2-5; TRBD1 is a possible D gene, resting on 5 matching bases. The sequencing sample was made of peripheral blood. This TCR was sampled from a man in his forties with primary liver carcinoma and hepatitis B virus infection. CDR3 sequence: CASSLPDSLETQYF. The sequence in DNA is TGTGCCAGCAGCTTACCTGACAGCCTAGAGACCCAGTACTTC.